What follows describes a single T cell receptor (beta chain). The same CDR3 arises from other DNA sequences in this sample as well. Original processing methods: It was from reference gene primer amplification that nucleated cell counts were estimated. Profiling relied on immunoSEQ multiplex PCR, and the TCRdb table lists in-frame clones only, not all of them. The D gene and trimming were derived from the DNA, and the V and J assignments and clone size from that table. The table has 330,000 or so clones, roughly 86% seen once. The CDR3 has 15 amino acids. Germline trimming cut 5 bases from V and 1 base from J; bases unmatched to any gene: 3. Germline V gives CDR1 SGHTA, CDR2 FQGTGA. These data originate in a study of blood T cell repertoires in COVID-19. Overall study: Collection of acute and convalescent COVID-19 samples took place in the United States, Italy and Spain. The analysed material was cDNA or gDNA that came from T cells, B-cell-depleted T cells, or PBMCs.

The sequencing input was peripheral blood. The TCR sequence derives from a man aged 25-45 years with COVID-19, enrolled during active disease. This chain links TRBV7-3 with TRBJ2-3, with TRBD2 matching 10 bases. CDR3 coding DNA: TGTGCCAGCAGCCTAGGACTAGCGGGCACAGATACGCAGTATTTT. Its translation: CASSLGLAGTDTQYF.